The clone carrying this T cell receptor beta chain was picked up many times. What it binds is not known. This specimen belongs to a study of identical twins. The cDNA had a unique molecular identifier and a template-switch universal primer site. TCRdb reanalysed the 5' RACE reads using MiXCR and keeps one entry per CDR3 protein. The sample shows about 100,000 distinct CDR3 sequences, about 5.6% of them seen only once. Points from the study as a whole: Cord blood beta clonotypes that were abundant carried fewer insertions, and memory repertoires showed no such trend. Findings came from cross-sectional statistics, without long-term follow-up of donors. For out-of-frame alpha sequences shared by twins, low generation probability was in excess.

The germline V gene has CDR1 SGHAT and CDR2 FQNNGV. The V and J ends lost 6 bases and 2 bases, in that order; junction bases with no gene match: 7. This CDR3 region has 15 residues. V is TRBV11-2 and J is TRBJ2-3; the match to TRBD1 covers 8 bases. The sequenced sample consisted of memory T cells sorted from blood. This sequence was found in a woman in her fifties or sixties in good health. The CDR3 loop is CASRRRQGNTDTQYF. The CDR3 nucleotides are TGTGCCAGCAGGAGGCGACAGGGGAACACAGATACGCAGTATTTT. Variable domain in full (rest from reference TRBV11-2 and TRBJ2-3): EAGVAQSPRYKIIEKRQSVAFWCNPISGHATLYWYQQILGQGPKLLIQFQNNGVVDDSQLPKDRFSAERLKGVDSTLKIQPAKLEDSAVYLCASRRRQGNTDTQYFGPGTRLTVL.